This TCR beta chain came from a study of shared clonotypes between healthy human individuals. Broader study findings: Sorted-subset sequencing was shown by rarefaction to be incomplete despite large depth. Naive subsets generally had larger estimated richness than memory subsets. Sample collection involved blood only; tissue repertoires are likely different.

The germline V gene encodes CDR1 SEHNR and CDR2 FQNEAQ (reference sequence). The length of the CDR3 is 16 residues. With V trimmed by 5 bases and J by 1 base, 8 bases remained unmatched. As to this clone: The antigen is not known.

The assay was carried out at the deep level. This table comes from immunoSEQ multiplex PCR, and its TCRdb copy is limited to in-frame clones, with some not included. The profile shows roughly 660,000 clones, roughly 87% of them singletons. The J gene is TRBJ1-1, the V gene TRBV7-9, with 9 nucleotides matching TRBD1. What was sequenced was memory CD8+ T cells from PBMCs. Described subset: CD45RO+ cells pooled with CCR7-negative TemRA cells. The sequence derives from a man between 18 and 29 years old in good health. Some clones in this sample may be carry-over from other donors' samples. CDR3 sequence (DNA): TGTGCCAGCAGCAATCGGACAGGGGTGTCGAACACTGAAGCTTTCTTT. It specifies CASSNRTGVSNTEAFF.